A selection of T cell receptor beta chains follows, all from one sample in a study of T cell changes during pregnancy in multiple sclerosis. The protocol was immunoSEQ multiplex PCR, while the TCRdb copy is restricted to in-frame clones and leaves out a portion. The repertoire holds some 70,000 clones, with around 85% as singletons. The material sequenced was peripheral blood, taken before pregnancy. Receptor source: a female donor with multiple sclerosis, enrolled in a pregnancy study. CDR3s include the opening cysteine and the closing phenylalanine or tryptophan. A D gene is named only where the DNA matches it firmly. The size field is filled for only some rows; it gives once, few, many or a size class.

cdr3_aa cdr3_nt d_call j_call v_call clone_size
CASSQDFGDKTYEQYF TGTGCCAGCAGCCAAGATTTCGGGGACAAGACCTACGAGCAGTACTTC . TRBJ2-7 TRBV4-2 .
CASSLAAGDQPQHF TGTGCCAGCAGCTTAGCTGCGGGGGATCAGCCCCAGCATTTT . TRBJ1-5 TRBV7-2 .
CASSARETNYGYTF TGTGCCAGCAGCGCCAGGGAAACTAACTATGGCTACACCTTC . TRBJ1-2 TRBV11-1 many
CASEGYTIYF TGCGCCAGCGAGGGTTACACCATATATTTT . TRBJ1-3 TRBV23-1 .
CASSPPAGAREQYF TGTGCCAGTAGTCCCCCAGCGGGGGCGAGGGAGCAGTACTTC TRBD2 TRBJ2-7 TRBV19 .
CASSQDRQGINEKLFF TGTGCCAGCAGCCAAGATCGACAAGGTATTAATGAAAAACTGTTTTTT . TRBJ1-4 TRBV4-2 .
CASSLDRDRPEAFF TGTGCCAGTAGCTTAGACAGGGACCGACCTGAAGCTTTCTTT TRBD1 TRBJ1-1 TRBV19 .
CASSEGSNYGYTF TGTGCCAGCAGTGAAGGCAGTAACTATGGCTACACCTTC . TRBJ1-2 TRBV2 .
CASSLSRDSYGYTF TGTGCCAGCAGTTTATCCCGGGACAGTTATGGCTACACCTTC TRBD1 TRBJ1-2 TRBV27 .
CASRDRGGNTEAFF TGTGCCAGCAGGGACAGGGGTGGGAACACTGAAGCTTTCTTT TRBD1 TRBJ1-1 TRBV2 once
CAWSSGTGVRGYGNQPQHF TGTGCCTGGAGTTCCGGGACAGGGGTACGGGGCTATGGCAATCAGCCCCAGCATTTT TRBD1 TRBJ1-5 TRBV30 .